This TCR beta chain was sequenced for a study of a mutant IDH1 vaccine in newly diagnosed glioma. The wider study: The first vaccination came 4-6 weeks after radiotherapy alone, or with temozolomide cycles. Sex among treated patients split about 60% male, about 40% female; mean age was approximately 38 years. Patients previously underwent radiotherapy, temozolomide, or both, and most underwent both.

V shed 4 bases and J 5 bases; nucleotides not matched to a gene: 19. Per the germline V gene, CDR1 is SNHLY and CDR2 is FYNNEI. This CDR3 is built from 20 residues. TCRdb's copy holds only in-frame clones and misses some; the assay was immunoSEQ multiplex PCR. The table includes about 40,000 clones, roughly nine tenths detected once. Time point given: week 5, during vaccination. Mutant IDH1 20-mer peptide, at 300 ug, made up each vaccine dose, with topical imiquimod. Donors had new IDH1-mutant astrocytomas of WHO grade 3 or 4 (ATRX-lost). Comments on this clone: Antigen specificity is unknown.

The source material was PBMCs, sampled from a glioma patient whose treatment included an IDH1 peptide vaccine. The J gene is TRBJ2-1, the V gene TRBV2; 11 bases match TRBD2. The TCR comes from a middle-aged man with glioma. Written as DNA, the CDR3 is TGTGCCAGCAGTGCCGGGTTCGTGCCGACGACTAGCGGGACACACAATGAGCAGTTCTTC. Encoded protein: CASSAGFVPTTSGTHNEQFF.